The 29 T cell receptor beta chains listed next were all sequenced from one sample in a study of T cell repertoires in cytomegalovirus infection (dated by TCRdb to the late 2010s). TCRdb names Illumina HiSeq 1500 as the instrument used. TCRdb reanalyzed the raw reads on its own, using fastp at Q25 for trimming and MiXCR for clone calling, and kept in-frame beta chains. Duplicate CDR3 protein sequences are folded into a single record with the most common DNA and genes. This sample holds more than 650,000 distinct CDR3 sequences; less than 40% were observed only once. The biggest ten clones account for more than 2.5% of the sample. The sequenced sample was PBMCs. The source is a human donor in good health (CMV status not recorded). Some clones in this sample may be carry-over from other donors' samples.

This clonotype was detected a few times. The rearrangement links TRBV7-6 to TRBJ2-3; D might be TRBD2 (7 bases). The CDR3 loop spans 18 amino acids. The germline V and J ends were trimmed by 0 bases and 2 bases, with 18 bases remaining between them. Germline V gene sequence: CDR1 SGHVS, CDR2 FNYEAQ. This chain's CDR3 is CASSLAVAGAPPTDTQYF. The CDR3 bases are TGTGCCAGCAGCTTAGCCGTTGCGGGGGCGCCCCCCACAGATACGCAGTATTTT.

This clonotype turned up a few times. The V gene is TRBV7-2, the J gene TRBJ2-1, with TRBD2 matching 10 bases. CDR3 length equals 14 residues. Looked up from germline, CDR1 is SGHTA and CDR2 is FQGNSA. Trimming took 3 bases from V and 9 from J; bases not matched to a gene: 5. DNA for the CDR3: TGTGCCAGCAGCTTGCTAGCGGGAGCAGGTGAGCAGTTCTTC. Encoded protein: CASSLLAGAGEQFF.

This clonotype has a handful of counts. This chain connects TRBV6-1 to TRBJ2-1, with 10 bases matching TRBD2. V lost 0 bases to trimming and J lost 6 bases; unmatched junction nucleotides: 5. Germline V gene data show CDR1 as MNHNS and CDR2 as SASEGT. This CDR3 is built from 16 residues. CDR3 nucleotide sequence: TGTGCCAGCAGTGAAGCTTTGACTAGCGGGCGCAATGAGCAGTTCTTC. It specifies CASSEALTSGRNEQFF.

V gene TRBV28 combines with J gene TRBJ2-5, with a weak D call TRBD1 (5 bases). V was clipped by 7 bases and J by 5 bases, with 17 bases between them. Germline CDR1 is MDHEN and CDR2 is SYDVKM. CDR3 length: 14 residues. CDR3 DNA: TGTGCCAGCACCTCGTTAGGGGTGGCGGAGACCCAGTACTTC. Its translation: CASTSLGVAETQYF.

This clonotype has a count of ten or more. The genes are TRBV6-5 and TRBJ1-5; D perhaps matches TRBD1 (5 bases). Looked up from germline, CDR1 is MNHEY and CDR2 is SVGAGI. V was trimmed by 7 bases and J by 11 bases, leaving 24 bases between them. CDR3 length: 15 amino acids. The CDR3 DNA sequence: TGTGCCAGCATGCGACAGTTCGACGTCTCTGCGGCCCAGCATTTT. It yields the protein CASMRQFDVSAAQHF.

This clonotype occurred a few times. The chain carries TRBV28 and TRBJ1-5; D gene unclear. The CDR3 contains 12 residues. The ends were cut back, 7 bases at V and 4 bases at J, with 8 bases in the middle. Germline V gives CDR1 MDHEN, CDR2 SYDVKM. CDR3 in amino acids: CASNLANQPQHF. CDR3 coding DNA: TGTGCCAGCAATTTGGCTAATCAGCCCCAGCATTTT.

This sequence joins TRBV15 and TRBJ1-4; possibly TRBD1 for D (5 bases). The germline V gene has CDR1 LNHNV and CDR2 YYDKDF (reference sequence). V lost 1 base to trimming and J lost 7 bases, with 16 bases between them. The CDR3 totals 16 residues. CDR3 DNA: TGTGCCACCAGCAGAGCAGGACCAGGGAGGAGTGAAAAACTGTTTTTT. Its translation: CATSRAGPGRSEKLFF. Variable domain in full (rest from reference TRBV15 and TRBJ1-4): DAMVIQNPRYQVTQFGKPVTLSCSQTLNHNVMYWYQQKSSQAPKLLFHYYDKDFNNEADTPDNFQSRRPNTSFCFLDIRSPGLGDTAMYLCATSRAGPGRSEKLFFGSGTQLSVL.

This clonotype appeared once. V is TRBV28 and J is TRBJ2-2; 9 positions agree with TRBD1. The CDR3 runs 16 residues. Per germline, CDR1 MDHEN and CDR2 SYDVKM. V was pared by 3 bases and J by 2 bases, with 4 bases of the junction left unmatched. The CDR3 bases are TGTGCCAGCAGTTTTGAGACAGGGGGAAACACCGGGGAGCTGTTTTTT. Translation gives CASSFETGGNTGELFF.

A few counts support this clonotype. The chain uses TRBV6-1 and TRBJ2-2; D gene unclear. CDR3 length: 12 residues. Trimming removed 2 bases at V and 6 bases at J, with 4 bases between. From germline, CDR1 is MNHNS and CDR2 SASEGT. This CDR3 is CASSEFAGELFF. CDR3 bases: TGTGCCAGCAGTGAATTTGCCGGGGAGCTGTTTTTT.

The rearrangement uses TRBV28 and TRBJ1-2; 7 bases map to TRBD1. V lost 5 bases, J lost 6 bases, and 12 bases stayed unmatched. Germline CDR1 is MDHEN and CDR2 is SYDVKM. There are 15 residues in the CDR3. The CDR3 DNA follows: TGTGCCAGCAGTCAAGCAGACAGGGAATTCAATGGCTACACCTTC. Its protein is CASSQADREFNGYTF.

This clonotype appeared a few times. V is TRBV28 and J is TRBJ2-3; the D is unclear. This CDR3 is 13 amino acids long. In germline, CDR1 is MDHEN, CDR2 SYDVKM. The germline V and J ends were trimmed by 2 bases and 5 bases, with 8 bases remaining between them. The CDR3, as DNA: TGTGCCAGCAGTTTAATGGCCGGAGATACGCAGTATTTT. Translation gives CASSLMAGDTQYF.

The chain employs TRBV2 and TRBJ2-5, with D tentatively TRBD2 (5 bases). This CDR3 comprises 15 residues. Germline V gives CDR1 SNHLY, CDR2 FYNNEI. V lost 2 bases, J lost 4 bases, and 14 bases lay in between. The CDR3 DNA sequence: TGTGCCAGCAGTGAAAAGCCGGGGTCAGGAGAGACCCAGTACTTC. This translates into CASSEKPGSGETQYF.

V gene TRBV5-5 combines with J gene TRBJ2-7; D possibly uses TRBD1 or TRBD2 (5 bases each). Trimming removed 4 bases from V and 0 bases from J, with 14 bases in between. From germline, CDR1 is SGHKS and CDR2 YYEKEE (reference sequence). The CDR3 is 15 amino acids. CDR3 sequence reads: CASSVIPGTSYEQYF. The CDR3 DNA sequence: TGTGCCAGCAGCGTCATACCCGGGACCTCCTACGAGCAGTACTTC. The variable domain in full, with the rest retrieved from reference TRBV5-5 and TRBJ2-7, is DAGVTQSPTHLIKTRGQQVTLRCSPISGHKSVSWYQQVLGQGPQFIFQYYEKEERGRGNFPDRFSARQFPNYSSELNVNALLLGDSALYLCASSVIPGTSYEQYFGPGTRLTVT.

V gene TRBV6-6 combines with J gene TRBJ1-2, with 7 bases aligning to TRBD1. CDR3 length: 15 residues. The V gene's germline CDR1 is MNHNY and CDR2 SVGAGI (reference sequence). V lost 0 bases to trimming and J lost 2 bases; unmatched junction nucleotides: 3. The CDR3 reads CASSYSTGQNYGYTF. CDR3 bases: TGTGCCAGCAGTTACTCAACGGGACAGAACTATGGCTACACCTTC.

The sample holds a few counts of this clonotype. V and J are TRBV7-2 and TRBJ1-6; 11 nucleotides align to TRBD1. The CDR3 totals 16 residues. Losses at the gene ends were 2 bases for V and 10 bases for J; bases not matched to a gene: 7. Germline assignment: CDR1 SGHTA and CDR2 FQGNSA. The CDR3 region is CASSLRTGGRWSPLHF. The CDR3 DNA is TGTGCCAGCAGCTTACGGACAGGGGGCAGATGGTCACCCCTCCACTTT. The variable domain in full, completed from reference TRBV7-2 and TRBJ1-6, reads GAGVSQSPSNKVTEKGKDVELRCDPISGHTALYWYRQSLGQGLEFLIYFQGNSAPDKSGLPSDRFSAERTGGSVSTLTIQRTQQEDSAVYLCASSLRTGGRWSPLHFGNGTRLTVT.

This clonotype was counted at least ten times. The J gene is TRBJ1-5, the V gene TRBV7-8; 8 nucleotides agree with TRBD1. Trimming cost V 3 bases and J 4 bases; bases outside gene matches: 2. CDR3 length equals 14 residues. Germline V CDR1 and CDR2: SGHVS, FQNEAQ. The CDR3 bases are TGTGCCAGCAGCTTTAGACAGGGGAATCAGCCCCAGCATTTT. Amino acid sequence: CASSFRQGNQPQHF.

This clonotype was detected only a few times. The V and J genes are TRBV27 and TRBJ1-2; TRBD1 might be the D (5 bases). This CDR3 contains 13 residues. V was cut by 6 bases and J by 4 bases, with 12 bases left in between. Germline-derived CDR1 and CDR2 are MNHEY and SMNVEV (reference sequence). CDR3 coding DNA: TGTGCCAGCAGCTTCGGGGGATTCTATGGCTACACCTTC. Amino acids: CASSFGGFYGYTF.

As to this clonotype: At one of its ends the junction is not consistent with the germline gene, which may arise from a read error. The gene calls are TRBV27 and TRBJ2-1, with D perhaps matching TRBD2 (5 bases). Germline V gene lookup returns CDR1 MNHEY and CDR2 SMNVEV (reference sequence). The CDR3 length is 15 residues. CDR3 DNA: TGTGCCAGCAGTTTGATGGGCGGGCCCACATCTGAGCTGTTCTTC. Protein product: CASSLMGGPTSELFF.

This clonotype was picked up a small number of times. The chain's CDR3 is CASSASWGSYEQYF. The CDR3 DNA reads as TGTGCCAGCAGCGCGAGCTGGGGATCCTACGAGCAGTACTTC. J is TRBJ2-7 and V is TRBV6-1; D gene unclear. Per germline, CDR1 MNHNS and CDR2 SASEGT. The germline V and J ends were trimmed by 6 bases and 1 base, with 13 bases remaining between them. This CDR3 has 14 residues.

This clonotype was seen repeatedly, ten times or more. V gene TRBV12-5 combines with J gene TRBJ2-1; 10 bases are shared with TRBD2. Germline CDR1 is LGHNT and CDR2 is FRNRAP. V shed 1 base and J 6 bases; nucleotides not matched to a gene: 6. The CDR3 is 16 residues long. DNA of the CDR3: TGTGCTAGTGGTTTGGCTAGCGGGAGAGGGGGCAATGAGCAGTTCTTC. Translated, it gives CASGLASGRGGNEQFF.

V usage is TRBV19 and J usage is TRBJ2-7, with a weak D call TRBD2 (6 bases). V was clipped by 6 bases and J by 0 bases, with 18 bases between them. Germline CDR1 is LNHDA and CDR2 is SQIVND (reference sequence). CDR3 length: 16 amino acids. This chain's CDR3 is CASRVTAGTNSYEQYF. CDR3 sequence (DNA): TGTGCCAGTAGAGTCACGGCGGGGACGAACTCCTACGAGCAGTACTTC.

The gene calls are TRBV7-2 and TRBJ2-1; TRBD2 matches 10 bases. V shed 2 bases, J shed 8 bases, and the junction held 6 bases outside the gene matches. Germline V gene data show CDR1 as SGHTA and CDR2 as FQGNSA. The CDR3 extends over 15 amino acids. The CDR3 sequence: CASSLSLAGVYEQFF. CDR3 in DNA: TGTGCCAGCAGCTTAAGCCTAGCGGGGGTCTATGAGCAGTTCTTC.

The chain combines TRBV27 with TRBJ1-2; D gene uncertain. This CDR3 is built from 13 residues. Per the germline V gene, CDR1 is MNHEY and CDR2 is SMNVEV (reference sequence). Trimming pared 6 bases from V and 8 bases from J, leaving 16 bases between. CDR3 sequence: CASRKTKGQGYTF. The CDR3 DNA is TGTGCCAGCAGGAAAACAAAGGGTCAGGGCTACACCTTC.

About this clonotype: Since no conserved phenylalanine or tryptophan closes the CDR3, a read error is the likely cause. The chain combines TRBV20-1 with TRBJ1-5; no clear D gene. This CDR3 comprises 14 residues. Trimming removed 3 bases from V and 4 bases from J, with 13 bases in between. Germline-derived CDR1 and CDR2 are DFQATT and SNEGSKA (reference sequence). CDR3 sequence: CSASSYRPNQPQHL. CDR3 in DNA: TGCAGTGCTAGTTCGTACAGACCTAATCAGCCCCAGCATCTT.

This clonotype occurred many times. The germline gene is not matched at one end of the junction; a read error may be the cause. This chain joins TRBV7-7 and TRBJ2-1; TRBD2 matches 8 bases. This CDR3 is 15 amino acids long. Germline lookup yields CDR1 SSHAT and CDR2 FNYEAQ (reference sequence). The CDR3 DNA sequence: TGTGCTAGCAGCCCGCAAGCGGGGGTATACAATGAGCAGTTCTTC. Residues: CASSPQAGVYNEQFF.

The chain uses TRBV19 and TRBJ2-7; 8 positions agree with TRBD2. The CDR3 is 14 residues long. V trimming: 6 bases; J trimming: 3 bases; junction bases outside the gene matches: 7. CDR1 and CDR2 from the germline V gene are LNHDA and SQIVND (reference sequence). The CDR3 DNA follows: TGTGCCAGTAGCCAGGGACTAGGGAGCTACGAGCAGTACTTC. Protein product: CASSQGLGSYEQYF.

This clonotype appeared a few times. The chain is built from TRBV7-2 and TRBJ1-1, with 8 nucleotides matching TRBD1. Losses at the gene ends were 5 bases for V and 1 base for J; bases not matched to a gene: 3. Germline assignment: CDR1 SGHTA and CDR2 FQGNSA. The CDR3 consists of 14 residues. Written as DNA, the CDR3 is TGTGCCAGCAGCGCGGGGACAGGGAACACTGAAGCTTTCTTT. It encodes CASSAGTGNTEAFF.

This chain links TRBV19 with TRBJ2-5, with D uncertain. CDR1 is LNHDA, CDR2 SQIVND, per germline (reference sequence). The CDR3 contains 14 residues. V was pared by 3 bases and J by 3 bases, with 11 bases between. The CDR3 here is CASSIKARKETQYF. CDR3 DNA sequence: TGTGCCAGTAGTATTAAGGCGCGTAAAGAGACCCAGTACTTC.

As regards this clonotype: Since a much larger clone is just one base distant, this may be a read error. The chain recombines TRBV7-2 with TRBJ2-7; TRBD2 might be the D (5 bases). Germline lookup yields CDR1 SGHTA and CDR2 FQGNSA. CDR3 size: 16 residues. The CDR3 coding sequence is TGTGCCAGCAGCTCATCGGTGGGGAGATCAAATCACGAGCAGTCCTTC. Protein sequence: CASSSSVGRSNHEQSF.